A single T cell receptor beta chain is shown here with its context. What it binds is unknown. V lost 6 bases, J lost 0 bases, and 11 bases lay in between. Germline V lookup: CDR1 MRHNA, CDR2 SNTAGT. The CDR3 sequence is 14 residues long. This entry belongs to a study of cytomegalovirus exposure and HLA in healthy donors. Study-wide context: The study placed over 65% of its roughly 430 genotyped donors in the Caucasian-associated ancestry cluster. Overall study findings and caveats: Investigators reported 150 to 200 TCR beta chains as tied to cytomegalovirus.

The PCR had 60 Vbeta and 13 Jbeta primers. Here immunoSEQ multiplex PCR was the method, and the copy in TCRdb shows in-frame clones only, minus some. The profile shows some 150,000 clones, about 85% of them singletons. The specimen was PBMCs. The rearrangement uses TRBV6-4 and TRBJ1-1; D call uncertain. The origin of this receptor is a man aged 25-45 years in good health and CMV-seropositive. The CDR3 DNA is TGTGCCAGCAGGGAGAGAGCGTTGAACACTGAAGCTTTCTTT. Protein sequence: CASRERALNTEAFF.